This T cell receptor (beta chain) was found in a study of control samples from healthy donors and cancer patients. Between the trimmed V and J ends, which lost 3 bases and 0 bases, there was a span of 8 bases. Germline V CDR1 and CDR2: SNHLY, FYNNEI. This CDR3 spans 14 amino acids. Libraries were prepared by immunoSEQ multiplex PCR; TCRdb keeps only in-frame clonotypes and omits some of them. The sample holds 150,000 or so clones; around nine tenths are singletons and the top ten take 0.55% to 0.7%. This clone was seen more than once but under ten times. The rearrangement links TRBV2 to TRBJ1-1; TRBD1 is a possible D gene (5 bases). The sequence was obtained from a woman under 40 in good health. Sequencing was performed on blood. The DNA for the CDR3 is TGTGCCAGCAGTGACAGCAGGGTGAACACTGAAGCTTTCTTT. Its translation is CASSDSRVNTEAFF.